This TCR beta chain was sequenced for a study of blood T cell repertoires in COVID-19. Study as a whole: Samples taken during acute and convalescent COVID-19 were collected in the United States, Italy and Spain. Sources were T cells, B-cell-depleted T cells, or PBMCs; the material itself was cDNA or gDNA.

In the original processing: The assay estimated nucleated cells by amplifying reference gene primers. The assay was immunoSEQ multiplex PCR, and TCRdb's table has in-frame clones only and misses some. The V and J calls and clone size were taken over from that table, and D and trimming were inferred from the DNA. Here the sample spans 60,000 to 90,000 clones, roughly 89% being singletons. There are 15 residues in the CDR3. Trimming removed 3 bases from V and 3 bases from J, with 11 bases in between. Germline V gene sequence: CDR1 LGHDT, CDR2 YNNKEL (reference sequence). The gene calls are TRBV3-1 (or the pseudogene TRBV3-2) and TRBJ1-4; D gene unclear. The receptor comes from an elderly woman with active or convalescent COVID-19. Sequencing was performed on peripheral blood. The CDR3 region has the DNA TGTGCCAGCAGCCAGAGACGACAAGCTAATGAAAAACTGTTTTTT. Its protein product is CASSQRRQANEKLFF.